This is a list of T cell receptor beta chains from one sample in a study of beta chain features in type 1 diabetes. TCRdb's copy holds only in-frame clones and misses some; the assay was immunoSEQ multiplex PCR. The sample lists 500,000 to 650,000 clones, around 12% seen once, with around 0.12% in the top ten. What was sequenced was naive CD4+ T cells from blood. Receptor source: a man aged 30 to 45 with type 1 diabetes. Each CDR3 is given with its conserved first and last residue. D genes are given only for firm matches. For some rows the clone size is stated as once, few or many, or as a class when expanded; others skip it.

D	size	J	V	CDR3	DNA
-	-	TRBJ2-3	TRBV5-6	CASSSLNTQYF	TGTGCCAGCAGCTCTCTAAATACGCAGTATTTT
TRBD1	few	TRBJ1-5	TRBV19	CASSPRDRGLYQPQHF	TGTGCCAGTAGTCCGAGGGACAGGGGATTGTACCAGCCCCAGCATTTT
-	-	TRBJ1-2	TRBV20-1	CSAPRGDGYTF	TGCAGTGCCCCCAGGGGTGATGGCTACACCTTC
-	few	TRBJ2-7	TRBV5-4	CASSLQSPGDYEQYF	TGTGCCAGCAGCTTGCAGTCTCCAGGAGACTACGAGCAGTACTTC
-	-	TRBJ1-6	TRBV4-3	CASSLSRQINSPLHF	TGCGCCAGCAGCCTATCGAGGCAGATTAATTCACCCCTCCACTTT
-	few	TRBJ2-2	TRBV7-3	CASSFQGRGELFF	TGTGCCAGCAGCTTTCAAGGGCGTGGGGAGCTGTTTTTT
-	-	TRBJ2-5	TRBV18	CASSREETQYF	TGTGCCAGCTCACGAGAAGAGACCCAGTACTTC
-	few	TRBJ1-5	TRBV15	CATSRDRDNNQPQHF	TGTGCCACCAGCAGAGACAGGGATAACAATCAGCCCCAGCATTTT
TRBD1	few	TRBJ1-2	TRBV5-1	CASSLPGQGIYGYTF	TGCGCCAGCAGCTTACCGGGACAGGGGATATATGGCTACACCTTC
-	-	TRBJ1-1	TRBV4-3	CASSPGVTGNTEAFF	TGCGCCAGCAGCCCTGGGGTGACAGGGAACACTGAAGCTTTCTTT
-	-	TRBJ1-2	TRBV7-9	CASSLAGRNYGYTF	TGTGCCAGCAGCTTAGCGGGCCGGAACTATGGCTACACCTTC
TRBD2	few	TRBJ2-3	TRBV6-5	CASSPGLASTDTQYF	TGTGCCAGCAGCCCGGGACTAGCGAGCACAGATACGCAGTATTTT
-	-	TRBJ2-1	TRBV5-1	CASAYAAGIRYNEQFF	TGCGCCAGCGCTTACGCGGCGGGGATTAGGTACAATGAGCAGTTCTTC
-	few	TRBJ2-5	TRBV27	CASSHGETQYF	TGTGCCAGCAGCCATGGGGAGACCCAGTACTTC
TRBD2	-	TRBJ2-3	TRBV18	CASSAAGGPTDTQYF	TGTGCCAGCTCAGCAGCGGGGGGGCCGACAGATACGCAGTATTTT
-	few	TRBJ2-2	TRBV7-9	CASILNTGELFF	TGTGCCAGCATCCTTAACACCGGGGAGCTGTTTTTT
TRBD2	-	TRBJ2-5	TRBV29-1	CSVGMTSGGAGGETQYF	TGCAGCGTTGGGATGACTAGCGGGGGGGCCGGAGGTGAGACCCAGTACTTC
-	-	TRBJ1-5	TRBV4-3	CASSQEVHSNQPQHF	TGCGCCAGCAGCCAAGAGGTTCATAGCAATCAGCCCCAGCATTTT
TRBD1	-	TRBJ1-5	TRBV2	CASRQGHNQPQHF	TGTGCCAGTAGACAGGGGCACAATCAGCCCCAGCATTTT
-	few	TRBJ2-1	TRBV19	CASSIPGLFYNEQFF	TGTGCCAGTAGTATTCCGGGTCTATTCTACAATGAGCAGTTCTTC
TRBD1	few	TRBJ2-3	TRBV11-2	CASSPGTGNWDTQYF	TGCGCCAGCAGCCCCGGGACAGGGAATTGGGATACGCAGTATTTT
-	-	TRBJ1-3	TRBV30	CAWSQPFSGNTIYF	TGTGCCTGGAGCCAGCCCTTCTCTGGAAACACCATATATTTT